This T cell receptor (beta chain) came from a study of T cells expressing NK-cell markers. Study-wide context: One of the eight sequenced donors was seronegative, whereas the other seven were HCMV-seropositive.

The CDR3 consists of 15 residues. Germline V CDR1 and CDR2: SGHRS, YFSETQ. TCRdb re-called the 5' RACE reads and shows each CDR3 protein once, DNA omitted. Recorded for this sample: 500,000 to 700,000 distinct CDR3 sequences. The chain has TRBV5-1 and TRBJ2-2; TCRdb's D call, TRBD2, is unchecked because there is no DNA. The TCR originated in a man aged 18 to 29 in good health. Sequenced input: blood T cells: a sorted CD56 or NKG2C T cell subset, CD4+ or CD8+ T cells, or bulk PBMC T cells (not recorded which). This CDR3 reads CASSLGGSKAGELFF.